These 18 T cell receptor beta chains were sequenced from one sample in a study of blood T cell repertoires in COVID-19. Sequencing was performed with immunoSEQ multiplex PCR; in TCRdb, only in-frame clones are kept and a portion is missing. This sample has around 230,000 clones; around 89% occur once, and the top ten carry over 2%. The sequenced sample consisted of PBMCs or T cells enriched from blood (not recorded which). These receptors all come from a middle-aged woman with acute COVID-19.

The V call is TRBV5-5, the J call TRBJ1-2; D may be TRBD1 (5 bases). The germline V gene encodes CDR1 SGHKS and CDR2 YYEKEE (reference sequence). Between the trimmed V and J ends, which lost 1 base and 4 bases, there was a span of 20 bases. The CDR3 length is 17 residues. CDR3 DNA sequence: TGTGCCAGCAGCTTGAGGGGCTTGCCGAATTCCCTCTATGGCTACACCTTC. Its protein product is CASSLRGLPNSLYGYTF.

This clone was seen only once. The chain links TRBV5-1 to TRBJ2-2; 13 positions match TRBD2. Germline V gene lookup returns CDR1 SGHRS and CDR2 YFSETQ. The CDR3 has 17 amino acids. V gave up 3 bases and J gave up 6 bases; unmatched junction bases: 8. For the CDR3, the DNA is TGCGCCAGCAGCTACTGGACTAGCGGGAGTATCGCCGGGGAGCTGTTTTTT. Translating it yields CASSYWTSGSIAGELFF.

Only one count was recorded for this clone. The chain recombines TRBV19 with TRBJ1-5; possibly TRBD1 for D (5 bases). V dropped 1 base and J dropped 2 bases, with 12 bases sitting between them. Germline CDR1 and CDR2: LNHDA and SQIVND (reference sequence). CDR3 length: 16 residues. This CDR3 reads CASSIASPRGNQPQHF. Written as DNA, the CDR3 is TGTGCCAGTAGTATAGCTAGTCCCAGGGGCAATCAGCCCCAGCATTTT. Full variable domain (rest looked up from reference TRBV19 and TRBJ1-5): DGGITQSPKYLFRKEGQNVTLSCEQNLNHDAMYWYRQDPGQGLRLIYYSQIVNDFQKGDIAEGYSVSREKKESFPLTVTSAQKNPTAFYLCASSIASPRGNQPQHFGDGTRLSIL.

The rearrangement uses TRBV27 and TRBJ1-2; a possible D gene is TRBD1 (6 bases). The CDR3 length is 16 residues. Per germline, CDR1 MNHEY and CDR2 SMNVEV (reference sequence). V lost 7 bases and J 0 bases, leaving 18 bases between the germline ends. CDR3 sequence (DNA): TGTGCCAGCACCACGAGGGGGAGGGGAACTAACTATGGCTACACCTTC. It codes for CASTTRGRGTNYGYTF.

The chain employs TRBV7-2 and TRBJ1-5; maybe TRBD1 (5 bases). The CDR3 consists of 16 residues. Germline V gene sequence: CDR1 SGHTA, CDR2 FQGNSA. Trimming took 2 bases from V and 3 from J, leaving 14 bases between them. The CDR3 loop reads CASSLIWGLNNQPQHF. Written as DNA, the CDR3 is TGTGCCAGCAGCTTAATTTGGGGACTCAACAATCAGCCCCAGCATTTT.

This chain joins TRBV12-3 or TRBV12-4 and TRBJ2-3; possible D gene TRBD1, 6 bases. The V gene lost 6 bases and the J gene lost 6 bases, with 7 bases spanning the gap. This CDR3 contains 11 residues. In DNA, the CDR3 is TGTGCCAGCAGAAGGGGGGATACGCAGTATTTT. Its protein product is CASRRGDTQYF.

The genes are TRBV7-2 and TRBJ1-2; the D is unclear. The CDR3 is 12 amino acids. The ends were cut back, 5 bases at V and 2 bases at J, with 6 bases in the middle. CDR1 and CDR2 from the germline V gene are SGHTA and FQGNSA. This CDR3 is CASSPSNYGYTF. The CDR3 coding sequence is TGTGCCAGCAGCCCGAGCAACTATGGCTACACCTTC. Filled out from reference TRBV7-2 and TRBJ1-2, the complete variable domain reads GAGVSQSPSNKVTEKGKDVELRCDPISGHTALYWYRQSLGQGLEFLIYFQGNSAPDKSGLPSDRFSAERTGGSVSTLTIQRTQQEDSAVYLCASSPSNYGYTFGSGTRLTVV.

This clone was seen ten or more times. This rearrangement joins TRBV15 to TRBJ2-3; 10 bases are a match to TRBD2. J gave up 5 bases and V 0 bases, and 5 bases lay outside the gene matches. CDR3 size: 16 residues. Per germline, CDR1 LNHNV and CDR2 YYDKDF (reference sequence). DNA of the CDR3: TGTGCCACCAGCAGAGATCGGGCTAGCGGGAGAGATACGCAGTATTTT. This sequence encodes CATSRDRASGRDTQYF.

This CDR3 reads CASSPATGSTGELFF. For the CDR3, the DNA is TGTGCCAGCAGCCCCGCTACGGGAAGCACCGGGGAGCTGTTTTTT. The rearrangement joins TRBV11-3 to TRBJ2-2; the D gene is possibly TRBD2 (5 bases). CDR3 length: 15 residues. Germline values: CDR1 SGHNT, CDR2 YENEEA. V shed 5 bases and J shed 4 bases, with 14 bases lying between them. The full variable domain, its missing parts supplied by reference TRBV11-3 and TRBJ2-2, is EAGVVQSPRYKIIEKKQPVAFWCNPISGHNTLYWYLQNLGQGPELLIRYENEEAVDDSQLPKDRFSAERLKGVDSTLKIQPAELGDSAVYLCASSPATGSTGELFFGEGSRLTVL.

The rearrangement uses TRBV6-5 and TRBJ1-2; possibly TRBD1 for D (5 bases). Between the trimmed V and J ends, which lost 6 bases and 8 bases, there was a span of 13 bases. Per the germline V gene, CDR1 is MNHEY and CDR2 is SVGAGI. This CDR3 has 12 residues. CDR3 in amino acids: CASRRGSGGYTF. The CDR3 DNA sequence: TGTGCCAGCAGACGGGGGTCTGGCGGCTACACCTTC.

J is TRBJ2-5 and V is TRBV19, with 7 bases aligning to TRBD2. The V gene end was trimmed by 3 bases and the J gene end by 4 bases; junction bases not matched to a gene: 23. The CDR3 has 20 residues. Germline loops: CDR1 LNHDA, CDR2 SQIVND (reference sequence). The CDR3: CASSISQSGTSLMSAETQYF. In nucleotides, the CDR3 is TGTGCCAGTAGTATTTCGCAGAGCGGGACTTCACTTATGTCAGCAGAGACCCAGTACTTC.

The chain uses TRBV5-3 and TRBJ2-7; 9 bases line up with TRBD2. TRBV5-3 carries the ORF label, with uncertain function. CDR3 size: 16 residues. Trimming took 2 bases from V and 1 from J; bases not matched to a gene: 7. This chain's CDR3 is CARSFLGLAGSYEQYV. CDR3 nucleotides: TGTGCCAGAAGCTTCCTAGGTCTAGCGGGGTCCTACGAGCAGTACGTC.

This clone has just a few counts. The rearrangement uses TRBV29-1 and TRBJ1-2; 7 positions match TRBD1. Germline lookup yields CDR1 SQVTM and CDR2 ANQGSEA. J was trimmed by 3 bases and V by 5 bases; bases with no gene match: 3. CDR3 length equals 12 residues. The CDR3 nucleotides read TGCAGCGTTAGGGGGACAGACTATGGCTACACCTTC. The encoded protein is CSVRGTDYGYTF.

This chain uses TRBV18 with TRBJ2-5; D possibly corresponds to TRBD1 (5 bases). The germline V gene has CDR1 KGHSH and CDR2 LQKENI. Trimming shortened V by 3 bases and J by 5 bases, and 13 bases separated the two germline ends. CDR3 size: 14 residues. DNA for the CDR3: TGTGCCAGCTCACCCGGGCAGGGCGACGAGACCCAGTACTTC. Amino acid sequence: CASSPGQGDETQYF.

This rearrangement joins TRBV3-1 (or the pseudogene TRBV3-2) to TRBJ1-6; 8 bases agree with TRBD1. The J segment lost 6 bases and the V segment lost 5 bases, leaving 9 bases of the junction unmatched. This CDR3 is 16 amino acids long. The germline V gene encodes CDR1 LGHDT and CDR2 YNNKEL (reference sequence). CDR3 protein: CASSWRVGTGNSPLHF. CDR3 nucleotides: TGTGCCAGCAGCTGGAGGGTAGGGACAGGTAATTCACCCCTCCACTTT.

The chain couples TRBV2 to TRBJ2-5; D may be TRBD1 (7 bases). The CDR3 loop spans 17 amino acids. V dropped 7 bases and J dropped 0 bases, with 21 bases sitting between them. Germline CDR1 and CDR2: SNHLY and FYNNEI. CDR3: CASIPRRAGGYQETQYF. For the CDR3, the DNA is TGTGCCAGCATTCCCCGGAGGGCAGGGGGGTACCAAGAGACCCAGTACTTC.

CDR3: CASSSNRVAETQYF. The CDR3 bases are TGTGCCAGCAGCTCGAACAGGGTAGCGGAGACCCAGTACTTC. V gene TRBV11-3 combines with J gene TRBJ2-5; perhaps TRBD1 as D (6 bases). The ends were cut back, 4 bases at V and 5 bases at J, with 14 bases in the middle. The length of the CDR3 is 14 residues. Germline assignment: CDR1 SGHNT and CDR2 YENEEA.

This chain connects TRBV7-9 to TRBJ2-2, with unresolved D. Germline CDR1 is SEHNR and CDR2 is FQNEAQ (reference sequence). The CDR3 extends over 14 amino acids. Trimming shortened V by 5 bases and J by 0 bases, and 7 bases separated the two germline ends. The CDR3 nucleotides read TGTGCCAGCAGCCCTAGATCGAACACCGGGGAGCTGTTTTTT. It specifies CASSPRSNTGELFF.